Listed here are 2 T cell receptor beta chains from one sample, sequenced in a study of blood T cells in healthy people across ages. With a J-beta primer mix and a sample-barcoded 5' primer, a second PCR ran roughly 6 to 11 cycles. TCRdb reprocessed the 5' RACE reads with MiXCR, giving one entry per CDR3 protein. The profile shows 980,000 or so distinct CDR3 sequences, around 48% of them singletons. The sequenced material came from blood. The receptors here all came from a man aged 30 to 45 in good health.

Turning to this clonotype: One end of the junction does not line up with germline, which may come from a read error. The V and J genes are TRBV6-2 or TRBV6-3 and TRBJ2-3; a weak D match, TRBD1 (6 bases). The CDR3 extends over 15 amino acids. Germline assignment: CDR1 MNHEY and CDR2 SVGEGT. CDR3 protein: CAGSYVGQYTDTQYF. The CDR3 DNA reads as TGTGCCGGCAGTTACGTGGGACAATACACAGATACGCAGTATTTT.

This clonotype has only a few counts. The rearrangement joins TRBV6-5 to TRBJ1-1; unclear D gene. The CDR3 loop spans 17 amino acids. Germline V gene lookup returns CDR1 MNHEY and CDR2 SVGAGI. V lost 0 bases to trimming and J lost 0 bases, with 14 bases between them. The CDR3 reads CASSYSAEPNLNTEAFF. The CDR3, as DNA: TGTGCCAGCAGTTACTCTGCAGAGCCTAATTTGAACACTGAAGCTTTCTTT.